A single sample is the source of the 11 T cell receptor beta chains below, sequenced in a study of T cell responses to AZD1222 COVID-19 vaccine. Clones were sequenced by immunoSEQ multiplex PCR, and TCRdb holds only the in-frame ones, with some missing. Counted here are 20,000 to 25,000 clones, around 83% occurring once; the ten biggest clones make up approximately 7.8%. The sequenced sample was peripheral blood, obtained 28 days after the second AZD1222 dose. The receptor source for this set is an adult who received the AZD1222 COVID-19 vaccine.

The rearrangement links TRBV2 to TRBJ2-6; D gene uncertain. V lost 2 bases to trimming and J lost 6 bases, with 11 bases between them. Germline CDR1 SNHLY, CDR2 FYNNEI. The CDR3 consists of 15 residues. The CDR3 DNA follows: TGTGCCAGCAGTGAATCCAGCTCCTTGGCCAACGTCCTGACTTTC. It specifies CASSESSSLANVLTF.

V gene TRBV11-2 combines with J gene TRBJ1-3; TRBD1 is a possible D gene (5 bases). Germline loops: CDR1 SGHAT, CDR2 FQNNGV. Trimming left V 3 bases short and J 8 bases short, with 17 bases between. This CDR3 spans 15 amino acids. CDR3 protein: CASSFSSGLGDTIYF. CDR3 DNA: TGTGCCAGCAGCTTCTCATCGGGACTCGGCGACACCATATATTTT.

The chain couples TRBV28 to TRBJ1-2, with D unresolved. Trimming removed 6 bases from V and 8 bases from J, with 13 bases in between. The V gene's germline CDR1 is MDHEN and CDR2 SYDVKM. The CDR3 is made up of 12 amino acids. In DNA, the CDR3 is TGTGCCAGCAGGGGCCCTAATTCGGGCTACACCTTC. Translating gives CASRGPNSGYTF.

The J gene is TRBJ2-3, the V gene TRBV5-1; 11 bases agree with TRBD2. Trimming at V came to 1 base and at J to 7 bases, leaving 11 bases not matched to a gene. The germline gives CDR1 SGHRS, CDR2 YFSETQ. CDR3 length: 17 residues. Written as DNA, the CDR3 is TGCGCCAGCAGCTTGTCAGCCGCCGGGACTAGCGGCAATACGCAGTATTTT. It specifies CASSLSAAGTSGNTQYF.

The V gene is TRBV29-1, the J gene TRBJ2-3; 8 nucleotides match TRBD1. The CDR3 is 12 residues long. V shed 5 bases, J shed 4 bases, and the junction held 2 bases outside the gene matches. Germline CDR1 is SQVTM and CDR2 is ANQGSEA. CDR3 nucleotides: TGCAGCGTTATACAGGGGGCAGATACGCAGTATTTT. Translated: CSVIQGADTQYF.

The chain combines TRBV30 with TRBJ1-4; D gene uncertain. Germline values: CDR1 GTSNPN, CDR2 SVGIG (reference sequence). The CDR3 consists of 14 residues. V lost 3 bases and J 7 bases, leaving 15 bases between the germline ends. The CDR3 loop is CAWRKWEGGEKLFF. The CDR3 DNA follows: TGTGCCTGGAGGAAATGGGAAGGCGGTGAAAAACTGTTTTTT.

The chain combines TRBV2 with TRBJ1-2; possible D gene TRBD1, 5 bases. Germline V gene sequence: CDR1 SNHLY, CDR2 FYNNEI. The CDR3 spans 13 residues. Between the trimmed V and J ends, which lost 8 bases and 0 bases, there was a span of 10 bases. In nucleotides, the CDR3 is TGTGCCAGCTCCAGGGAGTCTAACTATGGCTACACCTTC. Amino acid sequence: CASSRESNYGYTF.

The V and J genes are TRBV28 and TRBJ1-6; 10 bases match TRBD1. This CDR3 region has 14 residues. With V trimmed by 5 bases and J by 14 bases, 9 bases remained unmatched. Per the germline V gene, CDR1 is MDHEN and CDR2 is SYDVKM. The CDR3 loop is CASSAGTGVYALHF. CDR3 in DNA: TGTGCCAGCAGTGCCGGGACAGGGGTCTACGCCCTCCACTTT.

The rearrangement links TRBV25-1 to TRBJ1-2; D is perhaps TRBD1 (5 bases). V was trimmed by 6 bases and J by 3 bases, leaving 17 bases between them. CDR1 and CDR2 (germline): MGHDK, SYGVNS. The CDR3 runs 15 residues. In DNA form, the CDR3 reads TGTGCCAGCAGCCCAGCCTCAGGGTTCCACTATGGCTACACCTTC. Encoded protein: CASSPASGFHYGYTF.

The chain employs TRBV28 and TRBJ2-1, with 7 bases that match TRBD1. CDR1 and CDR2 (germline): MDHEN, SYDVKM. V was clipped by 8 bases and J by 7 bases; unmatched bases: 11. The CDR3 is 14 amino acids. This CDR3 reads CASSIGGAGNEQFF. In DNA form, the CDR3 reads TGTGCCAGCTCAATAGGGGGCGCGGGTAATGAGCAGTTCTTC. The full variable domain, rest sourced from reference TRBV28 and TRBJ2-1, is DVKVTQSSRYLVKRTGEKVFLECVQDMDHENMFWYRQDPGLGLRLIYFSYDVKMKEKGDIPEGYSVSREKKERFSLILESASTNQTSMYLCASSIGGAGNEQFFGPGTRLTVL.

V is TRBV5-1 and J is TRBJ2-1, with a possible D match to TRBD1 (5 bases). The CDR3 is 15 residues long. Germline CDR1 SGHRS, CDR2 YFSETQ. Trimming cost V 4 bases and J 15 bases, with 26 bases left between them. The CDR3 reads CASSVNTAEWGLLFF. The CDR3 region has the DNA TGCGCCAGCAGCGTAAACACGGCCGAATGGGGCCTACTGTTCTTC. Drawing the rest from reference TRBV5-1 and TRBJ2-1, the complete variable domain is KAGVTQTPRYLIKTRGQQVTLSCSPISGHRSVSWYQQTPGQGLQFLFEYFSETQRNKGNFPGRFSGRQFSNSRSEMNVSTLELGDSALYLCASSVNTAEWGLLFFGPGTRLTVL.